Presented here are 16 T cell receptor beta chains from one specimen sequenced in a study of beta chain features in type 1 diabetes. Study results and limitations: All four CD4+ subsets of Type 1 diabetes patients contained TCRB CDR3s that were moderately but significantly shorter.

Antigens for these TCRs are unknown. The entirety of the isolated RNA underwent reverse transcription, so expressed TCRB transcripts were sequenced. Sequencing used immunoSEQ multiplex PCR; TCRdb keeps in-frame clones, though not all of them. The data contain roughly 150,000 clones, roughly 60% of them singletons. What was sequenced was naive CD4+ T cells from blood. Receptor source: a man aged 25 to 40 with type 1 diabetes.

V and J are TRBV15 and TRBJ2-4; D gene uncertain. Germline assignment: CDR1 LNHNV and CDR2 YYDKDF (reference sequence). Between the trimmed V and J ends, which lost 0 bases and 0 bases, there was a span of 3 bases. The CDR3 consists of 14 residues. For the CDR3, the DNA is TGTGCCACCAGCAGAGATACAGCCAAAAACATTCAGTACTTC. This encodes CATSRDTAKNIQYF.

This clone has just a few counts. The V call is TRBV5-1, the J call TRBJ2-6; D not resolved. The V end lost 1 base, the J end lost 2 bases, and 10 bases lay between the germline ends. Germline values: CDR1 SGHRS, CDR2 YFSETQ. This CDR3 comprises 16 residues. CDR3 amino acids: CASSLSVGTGANVLTF. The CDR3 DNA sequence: TGCGCCAGCAGCTTGTCGGTGGGGACTGGGGCCAACGTCCTGACTTTC.

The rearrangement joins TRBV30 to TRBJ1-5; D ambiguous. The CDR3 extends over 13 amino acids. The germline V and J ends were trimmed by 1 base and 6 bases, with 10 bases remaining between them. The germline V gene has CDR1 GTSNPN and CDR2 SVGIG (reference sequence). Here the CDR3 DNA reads TGTGCCTGGAGTGAATTCGCGGGTCAGCCCCAGCATTTT. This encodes CAWSEFAGQPQHF.

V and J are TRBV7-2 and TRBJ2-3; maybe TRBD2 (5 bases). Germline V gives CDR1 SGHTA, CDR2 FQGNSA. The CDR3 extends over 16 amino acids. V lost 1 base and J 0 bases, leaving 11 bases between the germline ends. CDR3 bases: TGTGCCAGCAGCTTAGTTGCGGGCGGGAGCACAGATACGCAGTATTTT. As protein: CASSLVAGGSTDTQYF.

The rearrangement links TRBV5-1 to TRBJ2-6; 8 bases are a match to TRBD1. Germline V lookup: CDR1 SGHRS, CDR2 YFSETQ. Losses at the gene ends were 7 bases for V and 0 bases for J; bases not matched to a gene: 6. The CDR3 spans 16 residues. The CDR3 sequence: CASGDRWYSGANVLTF. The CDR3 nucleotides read TGCGCCAGCGGGGACAGGTGGTACTCTGGGGCCAACGTCCTGACTTTC.

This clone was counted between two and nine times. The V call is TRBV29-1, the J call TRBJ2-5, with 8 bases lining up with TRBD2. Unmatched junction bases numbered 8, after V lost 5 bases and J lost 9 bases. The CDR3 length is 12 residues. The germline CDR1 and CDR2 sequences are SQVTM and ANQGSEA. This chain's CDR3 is CSVWGAGVAQYF. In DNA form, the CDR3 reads TGCAGCGTTTGGGGAGCGGGGGTGGCCCAGTACTTC.

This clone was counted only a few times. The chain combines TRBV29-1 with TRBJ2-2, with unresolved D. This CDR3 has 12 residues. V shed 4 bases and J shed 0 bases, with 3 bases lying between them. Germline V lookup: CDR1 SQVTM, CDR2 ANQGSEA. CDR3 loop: CSVVSNTGELFF. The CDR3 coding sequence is TGCAGCGTTGTTTCGAACACCGGGGAGCTGTTTTTT.

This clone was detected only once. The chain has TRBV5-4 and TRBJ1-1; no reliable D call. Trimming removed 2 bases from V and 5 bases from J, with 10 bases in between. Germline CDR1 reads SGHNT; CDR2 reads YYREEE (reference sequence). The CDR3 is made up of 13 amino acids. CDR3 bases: TGTGCCAGCAGCTTAGAAGGAGGGACTGAAGCTTTCTTT. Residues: CASSLEGGTEAFF. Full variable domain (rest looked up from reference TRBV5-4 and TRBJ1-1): ETGVTQSPTHLIKTRGQQVTLRCSSQSGHNTVSWYQQALGQGPQFIFQYYREEENGRGNFPPRFSGLQFPNYSSELNVNALELDDSALYLCASSLEGGTEAFFGQGTRLTVV.

CDR3 sequence: CASSFRPGPGANVLTF. The CDR3 bases are TGTGCCAGCAGTTTTCGGCCGGGCCCTGGGGCCAACGTCCTGACTTTC. V gene TRBV28 combines with J gene TRBJ2-6, with D hard to call. Trimming removed 3 bases from V and 2 bases from J, with 11 bases in between. The CDR3 sequence is 16 residues long. Germline V gives CDR1 MDHEN, CDR2 SYDVKM.

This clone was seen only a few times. The chain's CDR3 is CASIRGYYEQYF. CDR3 in DNA: TGTGCCAGCATCAGGGGGTACTACGAGCAGTACTTC. V usage is TRBV2 and J usage is TRBJ2-7; 7 bases match TRBD1. Unmatched junction bases numbered 3, after V lost 7 bases and J lost 3 bases. Germline CDR1 reads SNHLY; CDR2 reads FYNNEI. The CDR3 consists of 12 residues.

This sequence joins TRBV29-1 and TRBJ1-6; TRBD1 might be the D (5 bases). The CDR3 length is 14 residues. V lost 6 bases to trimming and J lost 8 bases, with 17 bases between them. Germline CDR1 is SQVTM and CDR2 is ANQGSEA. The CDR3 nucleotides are TGCAGCGTGCAGGTGACTCAGGGAGATTCACCCCTCCACTTT. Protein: CSVQVTQGDSPLHF.

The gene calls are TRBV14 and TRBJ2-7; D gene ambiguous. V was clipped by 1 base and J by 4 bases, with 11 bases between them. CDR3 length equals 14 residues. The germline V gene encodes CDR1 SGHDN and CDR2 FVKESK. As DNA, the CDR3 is TGTGCCAGCAGCCAAGCCGACGGGCCGTACGAGCAGTACTTC. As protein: CASSQADGPYEQYF.

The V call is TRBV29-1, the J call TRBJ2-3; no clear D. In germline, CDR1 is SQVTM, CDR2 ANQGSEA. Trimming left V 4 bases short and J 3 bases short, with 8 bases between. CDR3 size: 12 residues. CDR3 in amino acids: CSVVSLTDTQYF. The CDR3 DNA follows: TGCAGCGTTGTAAGCCTTACAGATACGCAGTATTTT.

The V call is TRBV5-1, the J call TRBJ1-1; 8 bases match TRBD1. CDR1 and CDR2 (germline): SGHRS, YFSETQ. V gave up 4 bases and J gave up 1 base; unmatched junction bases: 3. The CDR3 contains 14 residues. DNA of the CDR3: TGCGCCAGCAGCACCGGGACAGGGAACACTGAAGCTTTCTTT. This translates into CASSTGTGNTEAFF.

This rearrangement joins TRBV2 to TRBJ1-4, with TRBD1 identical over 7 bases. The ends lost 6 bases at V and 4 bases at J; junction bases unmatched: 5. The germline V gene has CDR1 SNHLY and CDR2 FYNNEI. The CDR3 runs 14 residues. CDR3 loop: CASSMGQHNEKLFF. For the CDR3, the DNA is TGTGCCAGCAGCATGGGACAGCATAATGAAAAACTGTTTTTT.

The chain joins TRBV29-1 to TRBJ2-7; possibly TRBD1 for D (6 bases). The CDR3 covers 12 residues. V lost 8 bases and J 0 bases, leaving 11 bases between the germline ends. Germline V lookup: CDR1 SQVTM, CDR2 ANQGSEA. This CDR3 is CSIRTASYEQYF. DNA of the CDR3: TGCAGCATCAGGACAGCCTCCTACGAGCAGTACTTC.